This T cell receptor beta chain originates from a study of cytomegalovirus exposure and HLA in healthy donors. The study, taken as a whole, reports: It was reported that TCR beta sequences correctly inferred the HLA-A and HLA-B alleles for most subjects.

A remark on this clone: As yet, its antigen is unknown.

The primer mix had 60 Vbeta and 13 Jbeta primers. The data were produced by immunoSEQ multiplex PCR, yet TCRdb's version contains in-frame clones alone and is incomplete. Among just over 200,000 clones listed, roughly 80% were seen once. Germline V gives CDR1 SQVTM, CDR2 ANQGSEA. CDR3 size: 13 residues. This TCR derives from a man aged 45-65 years in good health and CMV-seronegative. This rearrangement joins TRBV29-1 to TRBJ2-5; a possible D gene is TRBD2 (5 bases). The end of the DNA aligns better with TRBJ2-7, so the J call may be wrong. Material: PBMCs. Here the CDR3 DNA reads TGCAGCGTTGAAGCCGAGGGCCCCTACGAGCAGTACTTC. Translated, it gives CSVEAEGPYEQYF.